The 9 T cell receptor beta chains below all came from one sample that was sequenced in a study of regulatory T cells in long-lasting Graves disease. With iRepertoire HTBI primers and Arm-PCR of CDR3 regions, TCR beta libraries were built. From the multiplex PCR reads, TCRdb called clonotypes with MiXCR, one entry per CDR3 protein. The profile shows some 490,000 distinct CDR3 sequences, around 11% of them singletons. Time point of the sample: newly diagnosed GD, antithyroid drugs for less than 3 months. PBMC-derived RNA was used for the TCR library. The sample was also reused in another study, on T cells in Graves' hyperthyroidism and ophthalmopathy.

The input for sequencing was peripheral blood mononuclear cells (PBMCs), taken at new diagnosis, from a patient treated with antithyroid drugs. The source of these receptors is a woman aged 30 to 39 with Graves disease.

This clonotype was detected ten times or more. This chain joins TRBV19 and TRBJ1-1; 11 nucleotides match TRBD1. CDR1 is LNHDA and CDR2 is SQIVND in the germline V gene (reference sequence). The CDR3 is 13 residues long. The V segment lost 9 bases and the J segment 4 bases; nucleotides outside the gene matches: 4. The CDR3 bases are TGTGCCAGCAGGGACAGGGGGAGCACTGAAGCTTTCTTT. It yields the protein CASRDRGSTEAFF.

In its sample, this clonotype was seen many times. J is TRBJ1-6 and V is TRBV2; D is undetermined. Germline CDR1 SNHLY, CDR2 FYNNEI. V lost 2 bases, J lost 8 bases, and 7 bases lay in between. The CDR3 covers 13 residues. CDR3 DNA sequence: TGTGCCAGCAGTGAATCGGGGTATTCACCCCTCCACTTT. Its translation is CASSESGYSPLHF.

The sample holds a few counts of this clonotype. V is TRBV6-2 or TRBV6-3 and J is TRBJ2-7; D is uncertain. The CDR3 spans 12 residues. CDR1 is MNHEY, CDR2 SVGEGT, per germline. The ends were cut back, 9 bases at V and 0 bases at J, with 9 bases in the middle. The CDR3, as DNA: TGTGCCAGTCAGGCCAGCTCCTACGAGCAGTACTTC. Its protein is CASQASSYEQYF.

This clonotype was picked up many times. The V gene is TRBV3-1, the J gene TRBJ2-7; a possible D gene is TRBD2 (6 bases). The V gene's germline CDR1 is LGHDT and CDR2 YNNKEL (reference sequence). There are 15 residues in the CDR3. V was shortened by 6 bases and J by 5 bases, with 20 bases between the two germline ends. Written as DNA, the CDR3 is TGTGCCAGCAGTCTTCCCGGGACTCGCCCCAACGAGCAGTACTTC. Its protein product is CASSLPGTRPNEQYF.

The table lists this clonotype with many counts. The DNA for the CDR3 is TGTGCCAGCAGCTTAAGACGTATAAGCACAGATACGCAGTATTTT. This translates into CASSLRRISTDTQYF. This sequence joins TRBV11-2 and TRBJ2-3; D gene unclear. The V gene's germline CDR1 is SGHAT and CDR2 FQNNGV. V was shortened by 2 bases and J by 0 bases, with 9 bases between the two germline ends. The length of the CDR3 is 15 residues.

This clonotype was picked up many times. The V and J genes are TRBV5-1 and TRBJ2-1; 8 bases are shared with TRBD1. The length of the CDR3 is 15 residues. CDR1 is SGHRS, CDR2 YFSETQ, per germline. Trimming cost V 0 bases and J 5 bases; bases outside gene matches: 4. For the CDR3, the DNA is TGCGCCAGCAGCTTGGAAGGACAGGGCGACAATGAGCAGTTCTTC. This codes for CASSLEGQGDNEQFF.

This clonotype has a count of ten or more. This rearrangement joins TRBV30 to TRBJ1-3; 8 bases map to TRBD1. CDR1 is GTSNPN, CDR2 SVGIG, per germline (reference sequence). With V trimmed by 2 bases and J by 4 bases, 10 bases remained unmatched. The CDR3 is 16 residues long. CDR3 bases: TGTGCCTGGAGTCGCTGGACAGGGATATTCGGAAACACCATATATTTT. This codes for CAWSRWTGIFGNTIYF.

This clonotype was detected many times. The rearrangement links TRBV30 to TRBJ2-1; 11 bases agree with TRBD2. CDR1 and CDR2 from the germline V gene are GTSNPN and SVGIG (reference sequence). J gave up 7 bases and V 0 bases, and 5 bases lay outside the gene matches. The CDR3 length is 15 residues. The DNA of the CDR3 is TGTGCCTGGAGTGTAACTAGCGGGAGAGCAAATGAGCAGTTCTTC. It translates to CAWSVTSGRANEQFF.

The chain recombines TRBV27 with TRBJ2-5; tentative D call: TRBD1 (6 bases). Trimming stripped 9 bases from V and 2 bases from J, with 16 bases between. Germline CDR1 is MNHEY and CDR2 is SMNVEV (reference sequence). This CDR3 region has 14 residues. This CDR3 is CASASGQLQETQYF. CDR3 DNA sequence: TGTGCCAGTGCCTCGGGACAACTACAAGAGACCCAGTACTTC.